The entry that follows covers one T cell receptor (beta chain) sequence. These data come from a study of blood T cell repertoires in COVID-19. Study context: The United States, Italy and Spain were the sources of the acute and convalescent COVID-19 samples. PBMCs, B-cell-depleted T cells, or T cells provided the cDNA or gDNA that made up the material.

Repertoires were generated with immunoSEQ multiplex PCR, while TCRdb's copy carries only in-frame clones and drops some. The data contain fewer than 150,000 clones, about 86% of them singletons. The CDR3 has 13 amino acids. Germline CDR1 and CDR2: WSHSY and SAAADI. V lost 7 bases and J lost 3, with 11 bases in between. The origin of this receptor is a woman between 40 and 55 years old with acute or convalescent COVID-19. Input material: peripheral blood. This chain uses TRBV10-2 with TRBJ2-3; a possible D gene is TRBD2 (7 bases). CDR3 residues: CASKGGQTDTQYF. In DNA, the CDR3 is TGCGCCAGCAAGGGGGGGCAGACAGATACGCAGTATTTT.